Given below is one TCR beta chain in context. Grouping used clinical history reported by participants in a survey and questionnaire. The data were obtained in a study of blood T cell repertoires in COVID-19. Profiling relied on immunoSEQ multiplex PCR, and the TCRdb table lists in-frame clones only, not all of them. Altogether 360,000 or so clones are present, nearly 90% being singletons, with the ten largest covering 1.5% to 2%. The V end lost 3 bases, the J end lost 1 base, and 9 bases lay between the germline ends. There are 14 residues in the CDR3. Germline values: CDR1 LGHNT, CDR2 FRNRAP. The chain joins TRBV12-5 to TRBJ1-1, with D unresolved. This TCR came from a young woman who had recovered from COVID-19. Material for sequencing was PBMCs or T cells enriched from blood (not recorded which). Written as DNA, the CDR3 is TGTGCTAGTGGTTTTGAGCAGGCGAACACTGAAGCTTTCTTT. This gives the protein CASGFEQANTEAFF.